Below, 15 T cell receptor beta chains from the same sample are listed, as sequenced in a study of spatial heterogeneity in lung cancer. The time point here: sample taken at primary tumor resection. TCRdb fed the 5' RACE reads into MiXCR, producing one record per CDR3 protein. The profile covers fewer than 5,500 distinct CDR3 sequences, with around 3.2% appearing a single time and 20% to 25% taken by the ten largest. Sample: normal lung tissue next to the tumor, taken at surgery. These receptors were taken from a male donor with early-stage non-small cell lung cancer.

This clonotype is medium-sized. In DNA, the CDR3 is TGTGCCAGCAGCTTTTGGGCGGATGATGAAAAACTGTTTTTT. Its protein is CASSFWADDEKLFF. The V call is TRBV7-9, the J call TRBJ1-4; the D is unclear. Trimming took 3 bases from V and 6 from J, leaving 11 bases between them. This CDR3 is built from 14 residues. Looked up from germline, CDR1 is SEHNR and CDR2 is FQNEAQ (reference sequence). Combining the CDR3 with reference TRBV7-9 and TRBJ1-4 gives the whole variable domain DTGVSQNPRHKITKRGQNVTFRCDPISEHNRLYWYRQTLGQGPEFLTYFQNEAQLEKSRLLSDRFSAERPKGSFSTLEIQRTEQGDSAMYLCASSFWADDEKLFFGSGTQLSVL.

By sample fraction, this clonotype is medium-sized. V gene TRBV7-3 combines with J gene TRBJ2-1; the match to TRBD2 covers 7 bases. Trimming took 2 bases from V and 0 from J; bases not matched to a gene: 4. CDR1 and CDR2 from the germline V gene are SGHTA and FQGTGA. This CDR3 contains 16 residues. In nucleotides, the CDR3 is TGTGCCAGCAGCTTAGTGCGCGGGAGCTCCTACAATGAGCAGTTCTTC. This codes for CASSLVRGSSYNEQFF.

This clonotype is categorized as medium-sized. V and J are TRBV7-8 and TRBJ2-1; D may be TRBD1 or TRBD2 (7 bases each). Germline CDR1 SGHVS, CDR2 FQNEAQ. CDR3 length: 16 residues. V lost 0 bases, J lost 5 bases, and 14 bases lay in between. CDR3 DNA sequence: TGTGCCAGCAGCTTAGCCGGGCAGGGGGGGAACAATGAGCAGTTCTTC. Translating gives CASSLAGQGGNNEQFF. The complete variable domain, with remaining parts taken from reference TRBV7-8 and TRBJ2-1, reads GAGVSQSPRYKVAKRGQDVALRCDPISGHVSLFWYQQALGQGPEFLTYFQNEAQLDKSGLPSDRFFAERPEGSVSTLKIQRTQQEDSAVYLCASSLAGQGGNNEQFFGPGTRLTVL.

This clonotype rates as medium-sized. V usage is TRBV6-5 and J usage is TRBJ1-1; D not resolved. Germline assignment: CDR1 MNHEY and CDR2 SVGAGI. This CDR3 has 13 amino acids. Trimming removed 0 bases from V and 10 bases from J, with 12 bases in between. The CDR3 nucleotides read TGTGCCAGCAGTTACTCCCCGGGTGGTGGAGCTTTCTTT. Protein sequence: CASSYSPGGGAFF.

The V gene is TRBV27, the J gene TRBJ2-5; perhaps TRBD1 as D (6 bases). Between the trimmed V and J ends, which lost 1 base and 4 bases, there was a span of 16 bases. Germline assignment: CDR1 MNHEY and CDR2 SMNVEV (reference sequence). This CDR3 spans 16 amino acids. Here the CDR3 DNA reads TGTGCCAGCAGTTTATATCAGGGGCATTTCCGAGAGACCCAGTACTTC. As protein: CASSLYQGHFRETQYF.

The chain recombines TRBV2 with TRBJ2-3, with D possibly matching TRBD1 (5 bases). V was trimmed by 4 bases and J by 4 bases, leaving 12 bases between them. CDR1 and CDR2 from the germline V gene are SNHLY and FYNNEI. The CDR3 loop spans 14 amino acids. CDR3 sequence: CASSGGSQADTQYF. The CDR3 DNA reads TGTGCCAGCAGTGGGGGCAGCCAGGCAGATACGCAGTATTTT.

This clonotype is labeled as medium-sized. The gene calls are TRBV18 and TRBJ1-5, with TRBD1 as a possible D gene (6 bases). V was cut by 3 bases and J by 3 bases, with 21 bases left in between. Germline CDR1 KGHSH, CDR2 LQKENI. The CDR3 is made up of 18 amino acids. CDR3 coding DNA: TGTGCCAGCTCACCCTTTGGCAGGGGACATTCCTCCAATCAGCCCCAGCATTTT. This sequence encodes CASSPFGRGHSSNQPQHF.

Many counts were recorded for this clonotype. The CDR3: CASSLGGGGGDTEAFF. The CDR3 DNA sequence: TGTGCCAGCAGCTTAGGAGGGGGGGGAGGGGACACTGAAGCTTTCTTT. The chain is built from TRBV7-9 and TRBJ1-1; D might be TRBD1 (6 bases). From germline, CDR1 is SEHNR and CDR2 FQNEAQ (reference sequence). V shed 1 base and J shed 3 bases, with 15 bases lying between them. The CDR3 spans 16 residues.

This chain connects TRBV6-1 to TRBJ2-2; 11 bases line up with TRBD1. The CDR3 sequence is 16 residues long. CDR1 is MNHNS and CDR2 is SASEGT in the germline V gene. Losses at the gene ends were 2 bases for V and 6 bases for J; bases not matched to a gene: 5. The CDR3, as DNA: TGTGCCAGCAGTGAATTTGGGACAGGGGGTTCCGGGGAGCTGTTTTTT. As protein: CASSEFGTGGSGELFF.

By share, this clonotype counts as medium-sized (0.01 to 0.1%). The J gene is TRBJ2-1, the V gene TRBV20-1; 9 bases match TRBD2. CDR3 size: 17 residues. From germline, CDR1 is DFQATT and CDR2 SNEGSKA (reference sequence). V was pared by 2 bases and J by 5 bases, with 13 bases of the junction left unmatched. The CDR3 DNA reads TGCAGTGCTAGAATTGTAGCGGGGGCCGCCCCGGACAATGAGCAGTTCTTC. Translation: CSARIVAGAAPDNEQFF.

This clonotype ranks as medium-sized. This chain joins TRBV19 and TRBJ1-1, with D tentatively TRBD1 (5 bases). Trimming cost V 6 bases and J 8 bases, with 22 bases left between them. Germline CDR1 is LNHDA and CDR2 is SQIVND (reference sequence). CDR3 length: 15 residues. DNA for the CDR3: TGTGCCAGTAGCGTAGACAGCCAGCCCCGTAACGAAGCTTTCTTT. It translates to CASSVDSQPRNEAFF. The variable domain in full, with the rest retrieved from reference TRBV19 and TRBJ1-1, is DGGITQSPKYLFRKEGQNVTLSCEQNLNHDAMYWYRQDPGQGLRLIYYSQIVNDFQKGDIAEGYSVSREKKESFPLTVTSAQKNPTAFYLCASSVDSQPRNEAFFGQGTRLTVV.

In this sample, this clonotype turned up a few times. The chain couples TRBV2 to TRBJ2-7, with no clear D. The CDR3 is 14 amino acids. The V gene lost 3 bases and the J gene lost 1 base, with 10 bases spanning the gap. Germline V CDR1 and CDR2: SNHLY, FYNNEI. The CDR3 nucleotides read TGTGCCAGCAGTGAGATCCTGGCTTCCTACGAGCAGTACTTC. Its translation is CASSEILASYEQYF.

This clonotype is medium-sized (0.01 to 0.1%) by share. This chain connects TRBV7-9 to TRBJ2-7; 14 bases fit TRBD2. After removal of 1 base from V and 3 bases from J, the junction contained 5 bases not matched to a gene. Germline lookup yields CDR1 SEHNR and CDR2 FQNEAQ (reference sequence). This CDR3 contains 17 residues. In nucleotides, the CDR3 is TGTGCCAGCAGCTTAGGGGGACTAGCGGGAGCAATCTACGAGCAGTACTTC. This gives the protein CASSLGGLAGAIYEQYF. Full variable domain (rest looked up from reference TRBV7-9 and TRBJ2-7): DTGVSQNPRHKITKRGQNVTFRCDPISEHNRLYWYRQTLGQGPEFLTYFQNEAQLEKSRLLSDRFSAERPKGSFSTLEIQRTEQGDSAMYLCASSLGGLAGAIYEQYFGPGTRLTVT.

This clonotype was detected ten times or more. The chain combines TRBV29-1 with TRBJ2-5, with 11 bases aligning to TRBD1. This CDR3 has 14 residues. In germline, CDR1 is SQVTM, CDR2 ANQGSEA. Trimming cost V 7 bases and J 1 base; bases outside gene matches: 5. The CDR3 DNA sequence: TGCAGCGCCGGACAGGGGGCGGGCCAAGAGACCCAGTACTTC. This encodes CSAGQGAGQETQYF.

This clonotype has a count of ten or more. V gene TRBV18 combines with J gene TRBJ2-1, with 8 bases identical to TRBD2. Germline V gene lookup returns CDR1 KGHSH and CDR2 LQKENI. Trimming took 3 bases from V and 5 from J; bases not matched to a gene: 15. This CDR3 has 18 residues. CDR3 DNA: TGTGCCAGCTCACCTAGGACTAGCTGGGTAAATAAGGACAATGAGCAGTTCTTC. Protein sequence: CASSPRTSWVNKDNEQFF.